Presented here are 22 T cell receptor beta chains from one specimen sequenced in a study of T cell changes during pregnancy in multiple sclerosis. TCRdb keeps only in-frame clones here, not all; method: immunoSEQ multiplex PCR. The data hold approximately 92,000 clones, with approximately 92% observed a single time. The input for sequencing was peripheral blood, taken in the first trimester of pregnancy. The receptor set was obtained from a female donor with multiple sclerosis, enrolled in a pregnancy study.

This chain uses TRBV2 with TRBJ2-7; 8 bases are a match to TRBD1. The ends lost 4 bases at V and 1 base at J; junction bases unmatched: 12. The CDR3 covers 17 residues. CDR1 is SNHLY and CDR2 is FYNNEI in the germline V gene. The CDR3 DNA reads TGTGCCAGCAGTGTCGGAGTCGGGACAGGAGGTTCCTACGAGCAGTACTTC. Protein sequence: CASSVGVGTGGSYEQYF.

Only one count was recorded for this clone. J is TRBJ2-2 and V is TRBV7-2; weak D call: TRBD2 (6 bases). The CDR3 spans 14 residues. Between the trimmed V and J ends, which lost 2 bases and 6 bases, there was a span of 10 bases. Germline V gene sequence: CDR1 SGHTA, CDR2 FQGNSA. This CDR3 is CASSLTRDSGELFF. As DNA, the CDR3 is TGTGCCAGCAGCTTAACGAGGGACTCCGGGGAGCTGTTTTTT.

In this sample, this clone turned up once. The CDR3 DNA reads as TGCGCCAGCAGCTCCTACAGGGGACCTGGCTACACCTTC. Translating gives CASSSYRGPGYTF. The V and J genes are TRBV5-1 and TRBJ1-2, with 7 bases identical to TRBD1. V gave up 3 bases and J gave up 7 bases; unmatched junction bases: 6. Germline V CDR1 and CDR2: SGHRS, YFSETQ. The CDR3 sequence is 13 residues long.

The J gene is TRBJ2-1, the V gene TRBV4-1; 14 bases line up with TRBD2. The V and J ends lost 8 bases and 9 bases, in that order; junction bases with no gene match: 9. Germline V gene data show CDR1 as MGHRA and CDR2 as YSYEKL. This CDR3 is 15 amino acids long. CDR3 residues: CASGGGTSGRFEQFF. Here the CDR3 DNA reads TGCGCCAGCGGGGGGGGGACTAGCGGGAGATTTGAGCAGTTCTTC.

This chain uses TRBV2 with TRBJ2-7, with D possibly being TRBD2 (5 bases). V lost 1 base and J 0 bases, leaving 10 bases between the germline ends. Per the germline V gene, CDR1 is SNHLY and CDR2 is FYNNEI. CDR3 length: 15 residues. CDR3 loop: CASSEGVGSSYEQYF. The CDR3 DNA reads as TGTGCCAGCAGTGAAGGCGTAGGGAGCTCCTACGAGCAGTACTTC.

The chain uses TRBV15 and TRBJ1-4, with TRBD1 as a possible D gene (5 bases). Germline V gene lookup returns CDR1 LNHNV and CDR2 YYDKDF (reference sequence). V lost 0 bases and J lost 6, with 11 bases in between. The length of the CDR3 is 15 residues. CDR3 DNA: TGTGCCACCAGCAGAGACAGGGAGGGTTATGAAAAACTGTTTTTT. Translated, it gives CATSRDREGYEKLFF.

The chain combines TRBV28 with TRBJ2-7, with D maybe TRBD1 (6 bases). V was clipped by 7 bases and J by 3 bases, with 22 bases between them. The germline V gene has CDR1 MDHEN and CDR2 SYDVKM. The length of the CDR3 is 16 residues. In nucleotides, the CDR3 is TGTGCCAGCACAGAACAGGGTGGACTCTCAAACTACGAGCAGTACTTC. Translation: CASTEQGGLSNYEQYF.

V is TRBV4-1 and J is TRBJ2-7; weak D call: TRBD2 (7 bases). Germline CDR1 reads MGHRA; CDR2 reads YSYEKL. Between the trimmed V and J ends, which lost 3 bases and 0 bases, there was a span of 18 bases. This CDR3 is built from 17 residues. CDR3 bases: TGCGCCAGCAGCCAGGGATGGAGCGGGACAATCTCCTACGAGCAGTACTTC. Amino acids: CASSQGWSGTISYEQYF.

The V call is TRBV7-2, the J call TRBJ2-3; tentative D call: TRBD2 (5 bases). The germline V gene encodes CDR1 SGHTA and CDR2 FQGNSA. V lost 0 bases, J lost 11 bases, and 12 bases lay in between. The length of the CDR3 is 13 residues. The CDR3 protein is CASSLATAGVQYF. The CDR3 DNA is TGTGCCAGCAGCTTAGCGACTGCGGGTGTGCAGTATTTT.

This chain links TRBV7-9 with TRBJ2-1; D might be TRBD2 (6 bases). Trimming took off 4 bases at V and 0 bases at J, with 10 bases between the two ends. The CDR3 length is 15 residues. Germline V gives CDR1 SEHNR, CDR2 FQNEAQ (reference sequence). In DNA form, the CDR3 reads TGTGCCAGCAGCTACCGGGACTTCTCCTACAATGAGCAGTTCTTC. Residues: CASSYRDFSYNEQFF.

The gene calls are TRBV2 and TRBJ2-2; D may be TRBD2 (7 bases). The CDR3 runs to 15 residues. Germline V lookup: CDR1 SNHLY, CDR2 FYNNEI. Trimming removed 6 bases at V and 3 bases at J, with 14 bases between. This CDR3 reads CASRGVGGDTGELFF. The DNA for the CDR3 is TGTGCCAGCAGGGGGGTAGGGGGGGACACCGGGGAGCTGTTTTTT.

V is TRBV30 and J is TRBJ1-2; perhaps TRBD1 as D (5 bases). The CDR3 length is 14 residues. V dropped 4 bases and J dropped 4 bases, with 16 bases sitting between them. Germline CDR1 and CDR2: GTSNPN and SVGIG (reference sequence). CDR3 in DNA: TGTGCCTGGATCTCTCCGGGGGAACGCTATGGCTACACCTTC. Residues: CAWISPGERYGYTF.

The CDR3 reads CASGNRDYEQFF. CDR3 in DNA: TGTGCCAGCGGAAACAGGGATTATGAGCAGTTCTTC. The V and J genes are TRBV6-5 and TRBJ2-1, with a possible D match to TRBD1 (6 bases). Deletions cut 8 bases from V and 8 bases from J, with 13 bases between. In germline, CDR1 is MNHEY, CDR2 SVGAGI. The CDR3 sequence is 12 residues long.

The gene calls are TRBV6-1 and TRBJ2-1, with D tentatively TRBD2 (6 bases). From germline, CDR1 is MNHNS and CDR2 SASEGT. The CDR3 runs to 16 residues. With 1 base removed from V and 4 bases from J, the gap between germline ends came to 14 bases. The CDR3 is CASSEVASVIYNEQFF. The CDR3, as DNA: TGTGCCAGCAGTGAAGTGGCTAGCGTAATATACAATGAGCAGTTCTTC.

The rearrangement links TRBV6-1 to TRBJ1-2; D remains ambiguous. The V end lost 4 bases, the J end lost 4 bases, and 13 bases lay between the germline ends. The CDR3 contains 14 residues. Germline CDR1 and CDR2: MNHNS and SASEGT. The CDR3 loop reads CASSVTVEVYGYTF. The CDR3 DNA reads as TGTGCCAGCAGTGTGACGGTAGAGGTCTATGGCTACACCTTC.

This chain links TRBV2 with TRBJ2-7; TRBD2 might be the D (6 bases). Germline assignment: CDR1 SNHLY and CDR2 FYNNEI. With 4 bases removed from V and 3 bases from J, the gap between germline ends came to 10 bases. The CDR3 covers 13 residues. This CDR3 reads CASSGLAYYEQYF. The DNA of the CDR3 is TGTGCCAGCAGTGGGCTAGCGTACTACGAGCAGTACTTC.

The J gene is TRBJ1-1, the V gene TRBV6-1, with D possibly matching TRBD1 (5 bases). V was trimmed by 6 bases and J by 6 bases, leaving 20 bases between them. The CDR3 totals 15 residues. Germline V gene lookup returns CDR1 MNHNS and CDR2 SASEGT. The CDR3 DNA reads TGTGCCAGCAGCCCGCTCAGGGCAGGTAACGCTGAAGCTTTCTTT. This sequence encodes CASSPLRAGNAEAFF.

The chain combines TRBV5-1 with TRBJ2-1, with 8 bases that match TRBD2. Germline V gene sequence: CDR1 SGHRS, CDR2 YFSETQ. Trimming removed 8 bases from V and 3 bases from J; junction bases left unmatched: 7. CDR3 length equals 14 residues. This chain's CDR3 is CASGRSGSYNEQFF. The CDR3 DNA reads TGCGCCAGTGGAAGGAGCGGGAGCTACAATGAGCAGTTCTTC.

The rearrangement uses TRBV6-5 and TRBJ1-1, with D possibly matching TRBD1 (6 bases). Trimming took off 10 bases at V and 5 bases at J, with 17 bases between the two ends. The germline V gene has CDR1 MNHEY and CDR2 SVGAGI. CDR3 length: 13 residues. This CDR3 reads CATISGVDTEAFF. In DNA, the CDR3 is TGTGCCACCATATCAGGGGTTGATACTGAAGCTTTCTTT.

The J gene is TRBJ1-1, the V gene TRBV6-1; TRBD1 is a possible D gene (5 bases). CDR1 is MNHNS and CDR2 is SASEGT in the germline V gene. CDR3 size: 12 residues. DNA of the CDR3: TGTGGGGCAGGGCCCGCCAGCACTGAAGCTTTCTTT. Encoded protein: CGAGPASTEAFF.

V and J are TRBV14 and TRBJ2-3; tentatively, D is TRBD2 (5 bases). With 3 bases removed from V and 0 bases from J, the gap between germline ends came to 10 bases. This CDR3 has 15 residues. Germline V CDR1 and CDR2: SGHDN, FVKESK. CDR3 DNA: TGTGCCAGCAGCCATGGCCGCGGGAGCACAGATACGCAGTATTTT. It codes for CASSHGRGSTDTQYF.

V is TRBV5-1 and J is TRBJ2-5; the match to TRBD1 covers 7 bases. This CDR3 contains 15 residues. The V segment lost 3 bases and the J segment 5 bases; nucleotides outside the gene matches: 10. The V gene's germline CDR1 is SGHRS and CDR2 YFSETQ. As DNA, the CDR3 is TGCGCCAGCAGCTCCCGACAGGGATGGGGGGAGACCCAGTACTTC. The encoded protein is CASSSRQGWGETQYF. Supplemented by reference TRBV5-1 and TRBJ2-5, the full variable domain reads KAGVTQTPRYLIKTRGQQVTLSCSPISGHRSVSWYQQTPGQGLQFLFEYFSETQRNKGNFPGRFSGRQFSNSRSEMNVSTLELGDSALYLCASSSRQGWGETQYFGPGTRLLVL.